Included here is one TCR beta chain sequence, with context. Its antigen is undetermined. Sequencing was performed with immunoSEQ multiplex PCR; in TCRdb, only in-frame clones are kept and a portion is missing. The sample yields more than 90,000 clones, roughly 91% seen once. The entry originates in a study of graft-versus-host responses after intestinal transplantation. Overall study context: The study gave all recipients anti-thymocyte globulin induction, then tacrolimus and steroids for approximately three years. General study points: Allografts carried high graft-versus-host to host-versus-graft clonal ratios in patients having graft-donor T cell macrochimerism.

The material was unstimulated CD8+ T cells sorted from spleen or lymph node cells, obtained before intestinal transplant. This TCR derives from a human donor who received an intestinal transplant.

The chain's CDR3 is CASSISSGQTSEQYF. The CDR3 nucleotides read TGTGCCAGTAGTATCAGCTCGGGCCAAACTAGCGAGCAGTACTTC. The rearrangement links TRBV19 to TRBJ2-7, with a tentative D call TRBD2 (5 bases). The CDR3 consists of 15 residues. Trimming shortened V by 3 bases and J by 6 bases, and 18 bases separated the two germline ends. Germline V gene data show CDR1 as LNHDA and CDR2 as SQIVND (reference sequence).